The 18 T cell receptor beta chains below were found in one sample sequenced in a study of T cells after yellow fever vaccination. Using its own MiXCR run on the 5' RACE reads, TCRdb lists one record per CDR3 protein. The repertoire holds some 500,000 distinct CDR3 sequences, with approximately 12% as singletons. This sample comprised PBMCs, obtained on the day of the yellow fever booster vaccination. The receptors derive from a man younger than 40 who received the YFV17D yellow fever vaccine.

This clonotype was seen a handful of times. The chain links TRBV6-2 or TRBV6-3 to TRBJ2-7; no firm D call. Between the trimmed V and J ends, which lost 3 bases and 2 bases, there was a span of 11 bases. CDR1 and CDR2 from the germline V gene are MNHEY and SVGEGT. The CDR3 is 14 amino acids. The CDR3 bases are TGTGCCAGCAGTTATTCCCCACCTACCTACGAGCAGTACTTC. It specifies CASSYSPPTYEQYF.

V and J are TRBV4-3 and TRBJ1-6; D not certain. CDR3 length: 13 amino acids. V was shortened by 0 bases and J by 10 bases, with 7 bases between the two germline ends. Looked up from germline, CDR1 is LGHNA and CDR2 is YSLEER. CDR3 in DNA: TGCGCCAGCAGCCAAGATAAAAGGTCACCCCTCCACTTT. It is translated as CASSQDKRSPLHF.

The gene calls are TRBV7-9 and TRBJ2-7; D not resolved. Trimming took 5 bases from V and 6 from J, leaving 17 bases between them. This CDR3 region has 14 residues. Germline V CDR1 and CDR2: SEHNR, FQNEAQ (reference sequence). CDR3 DNA: TGTGCCAGCAGCAAGGACGGCCCCCGGGCCGAGCAGTACTTC. It codes for CASSKDGPRAEQYF.

The rearrangement uses TRBV20-1 and TRBJ2-5; the D is unclear. The CDR3 is 11 amino acids. V dropped 0 bases and J dropped 5 bases, with 4 bases sitting between them. Germline V CDR1 and CDR2: DFQATT, SNEGSKA (reference sequence). CDR3 coding DNA: TGCAGTGCTAGAGAGAGGGAGACCCAGTACTTC. Translating it yields CSARERETQYF.

This clonotype was picked up a small number of times. The chain has TRBV21-1 and TRBJ2-5; TRBD1 is the table's D call and was not checked against the DNA. TRBV21-1 is flagged as a pseudogene. This CDR3 comprises 16 residues. The CDR3 DNA is TGTGCCAGCAGCCTAAGCGACTCCTGGCCCAAAGAGACCCAGTACTTC. Its translation is CASSLSDSWPKETQYF.

The chain couples TRBV6-5 to TRBJ1-4, with D uncertain. V was shortened by 4 bases and J by 2 bases, with 14 bases between the two germline ends. CDR1 is MNHEY, CDR2 SVGAGI, per germline. The CDR3 has 16 residues. This CDR3 reads CASSSPDPLTNEKLFF. DNA for the CDR3: TGTGCCAGCAGTTCCCCGGACCCCTTGACTAATGAAAAACTGTTTTTT.

The table lists this clonotype with a few counts. V and J are TRBV11-3 and TRBJ2-7; the match to TRBD1 covers 8 bases. In germline, CDR1 is SGHNT, CDR2 YENEEA. The length of the CDR3 is 15 residues. The ends lost 1 base at V and 6 bases at J; junction bases unmatched: 8. The CDR3 DNA follows: TGTGCCAGCAGCTTAGGTCGACAGGGGAACGGCGAGCAGTACTTC. Translated, it gives CASSLGRQGNGEQYF.

This clonotype was observed a handful of times. The V gene is TRBV7-2, the J gene TRBJ2-3; no reliable D call. CDR3 size: 11 residues. V dropped 4 bases and J dropped 9 bases, with 8 bases sitting between them. CDR1 is SGHTA and CDR2 is FQGNSA in the germline V gene. CDR3 sequence: CASSWGGTQYF. The DNA of the CDR3 is TGTGCCAGCAGCTGGGGTGGGACGCAGTATTTT.

V usage is TRBV7-2 and J usage is TRBJ2-3; 7 bases fit TRBD2. The CDR3 consists of 16 residues. The V gene's germline CDR1 is SGHTA and CDR2 FQGNSA. V was clipped by 5 bases and J by 2 bases; unmatched bases: 10. CDR3 region: CASSPPPGLPTDTQYF. CDR3 sequence (DNA): TGTGCCAGCAGCCCCCCCCCGGGACTACCCACAGATACGCAGTATTTT. Full variable domain (remainder filled in from reference TRBV7-2 and TRBJ2-3): GAGVSQSPSNKVTEKGKDVELRCDPISGHTALYWYRQSLGQGLEFLIYFQGNSAPDKSGLPSDRFSAERTGGSVSTLTIQRTQQEDSAVYLCASSPPPGLPTDTQYFGPGTRLTVL.

This clonotype was detected a few times. The V and J genes are TRBV4-3 and TRBJ2-2, with TRBD1 matching 7 bases. Germline loops: CDR1 LGHNA, CDR2 YSLEER. The CDR3 totals 18 residues. With V trimmed by 3 bases and J by 1 base, 11 bases remained unmatched. The DNA for the CDR3 is TGCGCCAGCAGCCACCAACTGACAGGGACCGGGAACACCGGGGAGCTGTTTTTT. As protein: CASSHQLTGTGNTGELFF.

The rearrangement joins TRBV3-1 to TRBJ2-3, with D tentatively TRBD2 (6 bases). CDR3 length equals 14 residues. CDR1 and CDR2 from the germline V gene are LGHDT and YNNKEL (reference sequence). Trimming pared 4 bases from V and 4 bases from J, leaving 12 bases between. The CDR3, as DNA: TGTGCCAGCAGCCTGTTCGCGGGATCAGATACGCAGTATTTT. It yields the protein CASSLFAGSDTQYF.

This clonotype was seen a handful of times. The V call is TRBV10-3, the J call TRBJ2-2; no clear D. V was clipped by 3 bases and J by 1 base, with 9 bases between them. Germline V CDR1 and CDR2: ENHRY, SYGVKD. The CDR3 covers 15 residues. The DNA of the CDR3 is TGTGCCATCAGTGACCTGGGTCAGAACACCGGGGAGCTGTTTTTT. Its translation is CAISDLGQNTGELFF.

This clonotype was counted between two and nine times. This sequence joins TRBV20-1 and TRBJ2-3; 9 bases are shared with TRBD2. The CDR3 totals 13 residues. With 8 bases clipped from V and 1 base from J, the junction kept 4 bases outside the gene matches. Germline values: CDR1 DFQATT, CDR2 SNEGSKA (reference sequence). The CDR3 loop reads CSRRTSGTDTQYF. DNA for the CDR3: TGCAGTCGAAGGACTAGCGGCACAGATACGCAGTATTTT.

The table lists this clonotype with a few counts. The V gene is TRBV30, the J gene TRBJ2-2; weak D call: TRBD1 (6 bases). The CDR3 loop spans 11 amino acids. Trimming cost V 6 bases and J 7 bases, with 9 bases left between them. The germline V gene encodes CDR1 GTSNPN and CDR2 SVGIG (reference sequence). For the CDR3, the DNA is TGTGCCTGCCCGGACAGCGGGGAGCTGTTTTTT. Translated: CACPDSGELFF.

A few counts support this clonotype. V usage is TRBV27 and J usage is TRBJ2-7; 9 bases map to TRBD2. V shed 2 bases and J 2 bases; nucleotides not matched to a gene: 10. Germline CDR1 is MNHEY and CDR2 is SMNVEV (reference sequence). There are 17 residues in the CDR3. CDR3 in amino acids: CASSLRSLREGPYEQYF. The CDR3 nucleotides read TGTGCCAGCAGTTTAAGGTCCTTGCGGGAGGGCCCCTACGAGCAGTACTTC.

This clonotype was picked up a small number of times. V is TRBV28 and J is TRBJ2-7; 10 bases map to TRBD1. Germline trimming cut 6 bases from V and 3 bases from J; bases unmatched to any gene: 14. The length of the CDR3 is 17 residues. CDR1 MDHEN and CDR2 SYDVKM come from the germline V gene. The CDR3 loop reads CASSFGTGTGVDYEQYF. The CDR3 nucleotides read TGTGCCAGCAGCTTCGGGACGGGGACAGGGGTGGACTACGAGCAGTACTTC.

This clonotype was seen a few times. The chain uses TRBV15 and TRBJ1-5; D call uncertain. The CDR3 sequence is 17 residues long. Trimming left V 0 bases short and J 6 bases short, with 18 bases between. CDR1 and CDR2 (germline): LNHNV, YYDKDF (reference sequence). The CDR3 DNA is TGTGCCACCAGCAGAGATCGGGGAGACCCAAGCCGTCAGCCCCAGCATTTT. Protein: CATSRDRGDPSRQPQHF.

V usage is TRBV20-1 and J usage is TRBJ2-4, with D unclear. Germline loops: CDR1 DFQATT, CDR2 SNEGSKA (reference sequence). V was trimmed by 0 bases and J by 2 bases, leaving 14 bases between them. The CDR3 length is 16 residues. Here the CDR3 reads CSARDSSGTTKNIQYF. DNA for the CDR3: TGCAGTGCTAGAGATTCCTCCGGTACGACCAAAAACATTCAGTACTTC.